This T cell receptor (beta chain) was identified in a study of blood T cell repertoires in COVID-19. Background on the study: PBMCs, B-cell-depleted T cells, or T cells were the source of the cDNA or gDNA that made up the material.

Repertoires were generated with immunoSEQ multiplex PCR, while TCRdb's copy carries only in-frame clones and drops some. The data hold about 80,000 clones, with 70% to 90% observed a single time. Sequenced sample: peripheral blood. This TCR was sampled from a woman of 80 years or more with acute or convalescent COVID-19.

Here the CDR3 reads CASNQVSGTYEQYF. CDR3 coding DNA: TGCGCCAGCAATCAGGTCAGTGGAACCTACGAGCAGTACTTC. This sequence joins TRBV5-1 and TRBJ2-7; D gene unclear. The CDR3 runs to 14 residues. Germline CDR1 reads SGHRS; CDR2 reads YFSETQ. The ends were cut back, 6 bases at V and 2 bases at J, with 15 bases in the middle.